These T cell receptor beta chains were read from a single sample in a study of lymphopenia after photon versus proton radiotherapy. Libraries were prepared by immunoSEQ multiplex PCR; TCRdb keeps only in-frame clonotypes and omits some of them. The sample records around 160,000 clones, around 85% being singletons. The specimen comprised peripheral blood, sampled from a patient treated with photon-based radiotherapy. The origin of the receptors is a man aged 45 to 65 with gastric cancer. CDR3s include the opening cysteine and the closing phenylalanine or tryptophan. A D gene is named only where the DNA matches it firmly. Size is stated for part of the rows, as once, few or many counts, or as a class when the clone is expanded.

D gene: -; V gene: TRBV15; clone size: -; J gene: TRBJ1-5; CDR3 protein: CATSRWRGVDPQHF; CDR3 DNA: TGTGCCACCAGCCGTTGGCGGGGGGTTGACCCCCAGCATTTT
D gene: -; V gene: TRBV7-8; clone size: -; J gene: TRBJ2-7; CDR3 protein: CASSSDWKEQYF; CDR3 DNA: TGTGCCAGCAGCTCCGACTGGAAAGAGCAGTACTTC
D gene: -; V gene: TRBV29-1; clone size: -; J gene: TRBJ2-1; CDR3 protein: CSVVGGFGNSYNEQFF; CDR3 DNA: TGCAGCGTTGTTGGTGGGTTTGGGAACTCCTACAATGAGCAGTTCTTC
D gene: -; V gene: TRBV5-1; clone size: -; J gene: TRBJ2-5; CDR3 protein: CASSLYGGMETQYF; CDR3 DNA: TGCGCCAGCAGCTTGTATGGGGGAATGGAGACCCAGTACTTC
D gene: -; V gene: TRBV18; clone size: -; J gene: TRBJ2-4; CDR3 protein: CASSLGDGKNIQYF; CDR3 DNA: TGTGCCAGCTCACTAGGGGATGGGAAAAACATTCAGTACTTC
D gene: TRBD1; V gene: TRBV7-2; clone size: -; J gene: TRBJ1-3; CDR3 protein: CASSPGQVDSGNTIYF; CDR3 DNA: TGTGCCAGCAGCCCCGGACAGGTCGACTCTGGAAACACCATATATTTT
D gene: -; V gene: TRBV7-2; clone size: -; J gene: TRBJ2-5; CDR3 protein: CASSLNRGGETQYF; CDR3 DNA: TGTGCCAGCAGCTTAAACAGGGGAGGGGAGACCCAGTACTTC
D gene: -; V gene: TRBV27; clone size: -; J gene: TRBJ1-1; CDR3 protein: CASRPRQQNTEAFF; CDR3 DNA: TGTGCCAGCCGGCCTCGGCAACAGAACACTGAAGCTTTCTTT
D gene: -; V gene: TRBV10-1; clone size: -; J gene: TRBJ1-1; CDR3 protein: CASSESVGRGDTEAFF; CDR3 DNA: TGCGCCAGCAGTGAGTCAGTGGGGCGGGGGGACACTGAAGCTTTCTTT
D gene: TRBD1; V gene: TRBV30; clone size: few; J gene: TRBJ2-7; CDR3 protein: CAWGGQSYEQYF; CDR3 DNA: TGTGCCTGGGGGGGACAGTCCTACGAGCAGTACTTC
D gene: TRBD1; V gene: TRBV7-3; clone size: -; J gene: TRBJ2-5; CDR3 protein: CASSPGQGFPQETQYF; CDR3 DNA: TGTGCCAGCAGCCCCGGACAGGGGTTCCCTCAAGAGACCCAGTACTTC
D gene: -; V gene: TRBV28; clone size: -; J gene: TRBJ1-1; CDR3 protein: CASGGNTEAFF; CDR3 DNA: TGTGCCAGCGGGGGGAACACTGAAGCTTTCTTT
D gene: TRBD1; V gene: TRBV6-6; clone size: -; J gene: TRBJ2-1; CDR3 protein: CASSLNRDSHYNEQFF; CDR3 DNA: TGTGCCAGCAGTTTGAACCGGGACAGCCACTACAATGAGCAGTTCTTC
D gene: TRBD1; V gene: TRBV11-2; clone size: -; J gene: TRBJ2-7; CDR3 protein: CASSSGTGPYEQYF; CDR3 DNA: TGTGCCAGCAGCTCCGGGACAGGGCCCTACGAGCAGTACTTC
D gene: TRBD1; V gene: TRBV13; clone size: -; J gene: TRBJ1-1; CDR3 protein: CASSLGTQGVTEAFF; CDR3 DNA: TGTGCCAGCAGCTTAGGCACACAGGGGGTTACTGAAGCTTTCTTT
D gene: TRBD1; V gene: TRBV11-2; clone size: once; J gene: TRBJ2-6; CDR3 protein: CASSSRRQGASGANVLTF; CDR3 DNA: TGTGCCAGCAGCTCGAGGAGACAGGGGGCAAGTGGGGCCAACGTCCTGACTTTC
D gene: -; V gene: TRBV19; clone size: -; J gene: TRBJ2-7; CDR3 protein: CASRDPLFSYEQYF; CDR3 DNA: TGTGCCAGCCGGGACCCTCTCTTCTCCTACGAGCAGTACTTC
D gene: -; V gene: TRBV7-9; clone size: -; J gene: TRBJ2-3; CDR3 protein: CASSVAVSTDTQYF; CDR3 DNA: TGTGCCAGCTCCGTAGCAGTTAGCACAGATACGCAGTATTTT
D gene: TRBD1; V gene: TRBV6-6; clone size: -; J gene: TRBJ1-2; CDR3 protein: CASTQGNYGYTF; CDR3 DNA: TGTGCCAGCACACAGGGGAACTATGGCTACACCTTC
D gene: TRBD1; V gene: TRBV27; clone size: -; J gene: TRBJ1-4; CDR3 protein: CASSSRDRGTTNEKLFF; CDR3 DNA: TGTGCCAGCAGTTCCCGGGACAGGGGGACGACTAATGAAAAACTGTTTTTT
D gene: -; V gene: TRBV27; clone size: -; J gene: TRBJ1-4; CDR3 protein: CATRGRNEKLFF; CDR3 DNA: TGTGCCACCCGGGGCAGGAATGAAAAACTGTTTTTT
D gene: TRBD2; V gene: TRBV5-6; clone size: -; J gene: TRBJ2-3; CDR3 protein: CASSRLANSTDTQYF; CDR3 DNA: TGTGCCAGCAGCAGACTAGCGAATAGCACAGATACGCAGTATTTT
D gene: TRBD1; V gene: TRBV7-9; clone size: -; J gene: TRBJ1-4; CDR3 protein: CASSTPGQGAEKLFF; CDR3 DNA: TGTGCCAGCAGCACCCCCGGACAGGGTGCTGAAAAACTGTTTTTT
D gene: TRBD1; V gene: TRBV28; clone size: few; J gene: TRBJ1-5; CDR3 protein: CASKLTGQPSVRPQHF; CDR3 DNA: TGTGCCAGCAAACTAACGGGACAGCCCTCGGTCCGGCCCCAGCATTTT
D gene: -; V gene: TRBV29-1; clone size: -; J gene: TRBJ2-2; CDR3 protein: CSVEWGGGTGELFF; CDR3 DNA: TGCAGCGTTGAATGGGGGGGCGGCACCGGGGAGCTGTTTTTT
D gene: TRBD2; V gene: TRBV6-1; clone size: once; J gene: TRBJ2-3; CDR3 protein: CASSEPGLGTDTQYF; CDR3 DNA: TGTGCCAGCAGTGAACCCGGACTAGGCACAGATACGCAGTATTTT
D gene: TRBD2; V gene: TRBV29-1; clone size: few; J gene: TRBJ2-1; CDR3 protein: CSVNRQGLAGVGEQFF; CDR3 DNA: TGCAGCGTTAACAGACAGGGACTAGCGGGAGTGGGTGAGCAGTTCTTC
D gene: TRBD2; V gene: TRBV14; clone size: once; J gene: TRBJ2-1; CDR3 protein: CASSQGSGRRNEQFF; CDR3 DNA: TGTGCCAGCAGCCAAGGTAGCGGGAGACGGAATGAGCAGTTCTTC
D gene: -; V gene: TRBV15; clone size: -; J gene: TRBJ1-4; CDR3 protein: CATSRRRVRANEKLFF; CDR3 DNA: TGTGCCACCAGCAGAAGGAGGGTTAGAGCTAATGAAAAACTGTTTTTT
D gene: -; V gene: TRBV7-9; clone size: -; J gene: TRBJ2-6; CDR3 protein: CASSLSGSGANVLTF; CDR3 DNA: TGTGCCAGCAGCTTATCGGGGTCCGGGGCCAACGTCCTGACTTTC
D gene: -; V gene: TRBV30; clone size: -; J gene: TRBJ2-1; CDR3 protein: CAWSEAAYNEQFF; CDR3 DNA: TGTGCCTGGAGTGAGGCAGCATACAATGAGCAGTTCTTC
D gene: TRBD2; V gene: TRBV27; clone size: -; J gene: TRBJ2-4; CDR3 protein: CASSPNSGRGGVAAKNIQYF; CDR3 DNA: TGTGCCAGCAGTCCAAACAGCGGGAGAGGCGGCGTCGCGGCCAAAAACATTCAGTACTTC
D gene: TRBD1; V gene: TRBV6-6; clone size: few; J gene: TRBJ2-7; CDR3 protein: CASTSNGQGLSYEQYF; CDR3 DNA: TGTGCCAGCACTTCTAATGGACAGGGGCTTTCCTACGAGCAGTACTTC
D gene: TRBD2; V gene: TRBV11-2; clone size: -; J gene: TRBJ2-7; CDR3 protein: CASSLLRGLAGAEQYF; CDR3 DNA: TGTGCCAGCAGCTTATTACGGGGACTAGCGGGAGCCGAGCAGTACTTC
D gene: TRBD2; V gene: TRBV10-3; clone size: -; J gene: TRBJ2-1; CDR3 protein: CAISEKGGDYNEQFF; CDR3 DNA: TGTGCCATCAGTGAGAAGGGAGGGGACTACAATGAGCAGTTCTTC
D gene: TRBD2; V gene: TRBV11-2; clone size: -; J gene: TRBJ2-7; CDR3 protein: CASSFSGLPYEQYF; CDR3 DNA: TGTGCCAGCAGCTTTTCGGGACTACCCTACGAGCAGTACTTC
D gene: TRBD1; V gene: TRBV7-2; clone size: -; J gene: TRBJ2-3; CDR3 protein: CASSPGQGGDTQYF; CDR3 DNA: TGTGCCAGCAGCCCCGGACAGGGTGGAGATACGCAGTATTTT
D gene: -; V gene: TRBV18; clone size: -; J gene: TRBJ1-5; CDR3 protein: CASSPAAGGIQPQHF; CDR3 DNA: TGTGCCAGCTCACCAGCCGCGGGGGGCATCCAGCCCCAGCATTTT
D gene: -; V gene: TRBV20-1; clone size: -; J gene: TRBJ1-2; CDR3 protein: CSAVRDGYTF; CDR3 DNA: TGCAGTGCCGTGCGGGATGGCTACACCTTC
D gene: -; V gene: TRBV7-6; clone size: -; J gene: TRBJ2-7; CDR3 protein: CASSPRQDRAYEQYF; CDR3 DNA: TGTGCCAGCAGCCCGAGACAGGATCGGGCCTACGAGCAGTACTTC
D gene: TRBD2; V gene: TRBV29-1; clone size: -; J gene: TRBJ2-7; CDR3 protein: CSVGVLAARIGEQYF; CDR3 DNA: TGCAGCGTTGGTGTCCTAGCGGCCCGGATTGGAGAGCAGTACTTC
D gene: TRBD2; V gene: TRBV11-1; clone size: -; J gene: TRBJ2-1; CDR3 protein: CASTTSGSDNEQFF; CDR3 DNA: TGTGCCAGCACCACTAGCGGTAGTGACAATGAGCAGTTCTTC
D gene: -; V gene: TRBV11-2; clone size: -; J gene: TRBJ2-3; CDR3 protein: CASSLDRYRVYF; CDR3 DNA: TGTGCCAGCAGCTTAGATAGGTATCGAGTGTATTTT